This T cell receptor (beta chain) was recovered during a study of cytomegalovirus exposure and HLA in healthy donors. Study conclusions and caveats: Relative to equally common others, HLA-associated TCR beta chains showed greater clonal expansion in a later analysis. Presence/absence analyses rested on an assumption that sequencing depth was roughly uniform across donors. TCR sequences were mostly rare, though some public TCRs occurred in many donors.

Worth noting for this clone: Antigen: not known.

Germline assignment: CDR1 SGHNT and CDR2 YENEEA. The CDR3 is 15 amino acids. Trimming took 5 bases from V and 9 from J; bases not matched to a gene: 7. Primers for the PCR totalled 60 Vbeta and 13 Jbeta. Clones were read by immunoSEQ multiplex PCR, and TCRdb kept only the in-frame ones, dropping some. The data contain more than 100,000 clones, 76% of them singletons. This receptor was taken from a woman younger than 35 in good health and CMV-seropositive. What was sequenced was PBMCs. The rearrangement uses TRBV11-3 and TRBJ2-1, with TRBD2 matching over 13 bases. The CDR3 DNA reads as TGTGCCAGCAGCGGGCGGACTAGCGGGAGCGGTGAGCAGTTCTTC. As protein: CASSGRTSGSGEQFF.